Each of the 32 T cell receptor beta chains below was sequenced from the same sample in a study of identical twins. One entry per CDR3 protein, called by TCRdb with MiXCR from the 5' RACE reads. The sample contains roughly 350,000 distinct CDR3 sequences, roughly 9% of which appear only once. Input material: naive T cells sorted from blood. These receptors all come from a woman in her forties or fifties in good health.

The rearrangement links TRBV5-5 to TRBJ2-5; 7 nucleotides line up with TRBD2. The V and J ends lost 1 base and 3 bases, in that order; junction bases with no gene match: 6. The CDR3 length is 15 residues. The V gene's germline CDR1 is SGHKS and CDR2 YYEKEE (reference sequence). The CDR3 reads CASSLPVAGEETQYF. The CDR3 region has the DNA TGTGCCAGCAGCTTGCCGGTAGCGGGTGAAGAGACCCAGTACTTC.

This clonotype was recorded a few times. The chain couples TRBV14 to TRBJ1-2; D unclear. Trimming removed 5 bases from V and 4 bases from J, with 11 bases in between. The CDR3 sequence is 13 residues long. Looked up from germline, CDR1 is SGHDN and CDR2 is FVKESK. CDR3 region: CASSDTVLYGYTF. For the CDR3, the DNA is TGTGCCAGCAGCGACACCGTACTCTATGGCTACACCTTC.

This clonotype was seen at least ten times. V is TRBV6-6 and J is TRBJ2-1; possible D gene TRBD2, 5 bases. Germline CDR1 is MNHNY and CDR2 is SVGAGI (reference sequence). The ends were cut back, 6 bases at V and 4 bases at J, with 10 bases in the middle. This CDR3 has 13 residues. The CDR3, as DNA: TGTGCCAGCAGCCACCGAGGGTACAATGAGCAGTTCTTC. As protein: CASSHRGYNEQFF.

The rearrangement joins TRBV24-1 to TRBJ2-2, with 13 bases identical to TRBD2. This CDR3 comprises 18 residues. V shed 2 bases, J shed 0 bases, and the junction held 2 bases outside the gene matches. Germline V CDR1 and CDR2: KGHDR, SFDVKD. DNA of the CDR3: TGTGCCACCAGTGATTCGGGACTAGCGGGGACGAACACCGGGGAGCTGTTTTTT. It yields the protein CATSDSGLAGTNTGELFF.

The V call is TRBV28, the J call TRBJ2-5; 12 nucleotides agree with TRBD2. CDR1 and CDR2 (germline): MDHEN, SYDVKM. The CDR3 totals 16 residues. J was trimmed by 5 bases and V by 5 bases; bases with no gene match: 9. CDR3 DNA: TGTGCCAGCAGTCTAGCGGGAGGGCGGTGGGAGGAGACCCAGTACTTC. Translating gives CASSLAGGRWEETQYF.

This clonotype was observed many times. V is TRBV5-1 and J is TRBJ1-5; unclear D gene. Between the trimmed V and J ends, which lost 0 bases and 0 bases, there was a span of 13 bases. This CDR3 has 17 amino acids. The V gene's germline CDR1 is SGHRS and CDR2 YFSETQ. CDR3 nucleotides: TGCGCCAGCAGCTTGGTTGACCTTCGAGATAGCAATCAGCCCCAGCATTTT. Translation: CASSLVDLRDSNQPQHF.

The genes are TRBV4-1 and TRBJ2-7, with 7 bases matching TRBD2. The CDR3 is 14 residues long. Trimming took 11 bases from V and 1 from J; bases not matched to a gene: 11. In germline, CDR1 is MGHRA, CDR2 YSYEKL. In DNA, the CDR3 is TGCGCCTCACAATGGGCTAGCGGATCCTACGAGCAGTACTTC. The encoded protein is CASQWASGSYEQYF.

This clonotype was seen a few times. V usage is TRBV20-1 and J usage is TRBJ2-1; D unresolved. Trimming shortened V by 2 bases and J by 9 bases, and 11 bases separated the two germline ends. CDR1 DFQATT and CDR2 SNEGSKA come from the germline V gene (reference sequence). The CDR3 spans 12 residues. CDR3: CSARYRSSEQFF. Written as DNA, the CDR3 is TGCAGTGCTAGATATCGGAGTTCTGAGCAGTTCTTC.

At least ten counts were recorded for this clonotype. This chain joins TRBV11-2 and TRBJ2-1; D gene uncertain. CDR3 length equals 16 residues. The V gene's germline CDR1 is SGHAT and CDR2 FQNNGV. Trimming left V 1 base short and J 2 bases short, with 12 bases between. DNA for the CDR3: TGTGCCAGCAGCTTAGGTGCAAGGTCGACCTACAATGAGCAGTTCTTC. It codes for CASSLGARSTYNEQFF.

This clonotype came up many times. V is TRBV5-1 and J is TRBJ2-2; TRBD1 or TRBD2 may be the D gene (5 bases each). This CDR3 is 14 amino acids long. Per germline, CDR1 SGHRS and CDR2 YFSETQ. Trimming cost V 4 bases and J 0 bases, with 7 bases left between them. DNA for the CDR3: TGCGCCAGCAGCCCGGGACCGAACACCGGGGAGCTGTTTTTT. This sequence encodes CASSPGPNTGELFF.

The chain uses TRBV10-3 and TRBJ2-1; no clear D gene. This CDR3 comprises 12 residues. Germline V lookup: CDR1 ENHRY, CDR2 SYGVKD. Trimming removed 3 bases at V and 4 bases at J, with 4 bases between. CDR3 DNA: TGTGCCATCAGTGAACAGTACAATGAGCAGTTCTTC. Amino acid sequence: CAISEQYNEQFF.

The chain joins TRBV27 to TRBJ2-7; D is possibly TRBD2 (6 bases). Germline CDR1 and CDR2: MNHEY and SMNVEV (reference sequence). V was trimmed by 7 bases and J by 1 base, leaving 11 bases between them. The CDR3 spans 13 residues. The CDR3 sequence is CASNGGDSYEQYF. DNA for the CDR3: TGTGCCAGCAACGGAGGGGATTCCTACGAGCAGTACTTC.

The rearrangement joins TRBV7-8 to TRBJ1-1; possible D gene TRBD1, 5 bases. V lost 5 bases and J lost 2, with 12 bases in between. Germline V lookup: CDR1 SGHVS, CDR2 FQNEAQ. This CDR3 comprises 14 residues. This chain's CDR3 is CASSVGPINTEAFF. CDR3 nucleotide sequence: TGTGCCAGCAGCGTGGGACCGATTAACACTGAAGCTTTCTTT.

Many counts were recorded for this clonotype. V is TRBV15 and J is TRBJ1-1, with D unresolved. The germline CDR1 and CDR2 sequences are LNHNV and YYDKDF (reference sequence). The CDR3 runs 14 residues. The germline V and J ends were trimmed by 5 bases and 10 bases, with 20 bases remaining between them. The DNA for the CDR3 is TGTGCCACCAGCCTAGTCGGCTCCCCCCTGGGAGCTTTCTTT. Residues: CATSLVGSPLGAFF.

V usage is TRBV2 and J usage is TRBJ2-7, with TRBD1 matching over 7 bases. This CDR3 has 15 residues. With V trimmed by 6 bases and J by 3 bases, 11 bases remained unmatched. CDR1 and CDR2 (germline): SNHLY, FYNNEI. The CDR3 spells CASRDRGRENYEQYV. DNA of the CDR3: TGTGCCAGCAGGGATAGGGGGCGCGAGAACTACGAGCAGTACGTC.

The V and J genes are TRBV5-1 and TRBJ2-5; 8 nucleotides align to TRBD2. Unmatched junction bases numbered 5, after V lost 5 bases and J lost 5 bases. The CDR3 totals 13 residues. Germline loops: CDR1 SGHRS, CDR2 YFSETQ. The CDR3 spells CASRPPGGETQYF. In nucleotides, the CDR3 is TGCGCCAGCAGGCCTCCGGGAGGGGAGACCCAGTACTTC.

This clonotype has a handful of counts. This CDR3 is missing its conserved last phenylalanine or tryptophan, likely due to a read error. The limits of the CDR3 on the DNA are not certain, so only TCRdb's listed CDR3 is given. CDR3 sequence: CASSEEWVSGQRVP. V is TRBV6-1 and J is TRBJ1-1; the tabulated D call, TRBD1, remains unverified against the DNA. CDR1 MNHNS and CDR2 SASEGT come from the germline V gene. A total of 14 residues make up the CDR3, ends included.

This clonotype was seen a handful of times. The J gene is TRBJ2-5, the V gene TRBV11-3; 7 bases are a match to TRBD2. The trim removed 7 bases at V and 5 bases at J, leaving 16 bases unmatched. The germline V gene encodes CDR1 SGHNT and CDR2 YENEEA. The CDR3 extends over 16 amino acids. The CDR3 DNA reads TGTGCCAGCACCCCCGGGACTACGAACGGTTTGGAGACCCAGTACTTC. Translation gives CASTPGTTNGLETQYF.

This clonotype has at least ten counts. CDR3 in DNA: TGTGCCAGCAGTGAATATTCGGTGGGGCTAGTTGGCTATGAGCAGTTCTTC. Its protein is CASSEYSVGLVGYEQFF. The chain recombines TRBV2 with TRBJ2-1, with D possibly TRBD1 on 5 matching bases. This CDR3 region has 17 residues. V dropped 2 bases and J dropped 8 bases, with 22 bases sitting between them. The germline CDR1 and CDR2 sequences are SNHLY and FYNNEI.

The V and J genes are TRBV2 and TRBJ2-3; 7 positions match TRBD2. Germline trimming cut 8 bases from V and 2 bases from J; bases unmatched to any gene: 7. Per germline, CDR1 SNHLY and CDR2 FYNNEI. The CDR3 runs to 14 residues. This chain's CDR3 is CASLGREITDTQYF. The CDR3 DNA follows: TGTGCCAGCCTCGGGCGGGAGATCACAGATACGCAGTATTTT.

Comment on this clonotype: One junction end disagrees with the germline gene, perhaps due to a read error. This chain connects TRBV27 to TRBJ2-3, with 9 bases identical to TRBD1. CDR3 length equals 16 residues. From germline, CDR1 is MNHEY and CDR2 SMNVEV (reference sequence). CDR3 region: CASTTGGHHSTDTRYF. CDR3 coding DNA: TGTGCCAGCACGACAGGGGGACATCATAGCACAGATACGCGGTATTTT.

This clonotype was picked up a small number of times. The chain couples TRBV7-2 to TRBJ2-1; D gene uncertain. The length of the CDR3 is 16 residues. V dropped 5 bases and J dropped 6 bases, with 20 bases sitting between them. Germline CDR1 SGHTA, CDR2 FQGNSA. The CDR3 sequence is CASSLRPSAQSNEQFF. The CDR3 DNA reads as TGTGCCAGCAGCCTGCGGCCAAGCGCCCAGAGCAATGAGCAGTTCTTC.

The gene calls are TRBV5-1 and TRBJ2-7; 10 nucleotides align to TRBD2. This CDR3 has 16 amino acids. CDR1 is SGHRS, CDR2 YFSETQ, per germline. With 4 bases clipped from V and 3 bases from J, the junction kept 10 bases outside the gene matches. The CDR3: CASSPTGTSDRYEQYF. CDR3 DNA: TGCGCCAGCAGCCCCACCGGGACTAGCGACCGCTACGAGCAGTACTTC.

This clonotype has more than one count but fewer than ten. This chain uses TRBV7-9 with TRBJ2-7; 9 positions match TRBD1. The CDR3 extends over 14 amino acids. V lost 3 bases to trimming and J lost 5 bases; unmatched junction nucleotides: 5. Germline V gene lookup returns CDR1 SEHNR and CDR2 FQNEAQ (reference sequence). The CDR3 nucleotides are TGTGCCAGCAGCTTTGGGGACAGGGCCAACGAGCAGTACTTC. Encoded protein: CASSFGDRANEQYF.

This clonotype was observed a few times. This chain connects TRBV4-1 to TRBJ1-2; D unresolved. This CDR3 spans 15 amino acids. The ends were cut back, 0 bases at V and 4 bases at J, with 12 bases in the middle. Looked up from germline, CDR1 is MGHRA and CDR2 is YSYEKL. The CDR3 is CASSQDPRWAYGYTF. Written as DNA, the CDR3 is TGCGCCAGCAGCCAAGATCCCAGGTGGGCCTATGGCTACACCTTC.

Ten or more counts support this clonotype. The gene calls are TRBV10-3 and TRBJ2-1; no reliable D call. The CDR3 is made up of 11 amino acids. Germline CDR1 ENHRY, CDR2 SYGVKD. V lost 7 bases to trimming and J lost 5 bases, with 6 bases between them. Here the CDR3 reads CAITEDNEQFF. The CDR3 DNA reads TGTGCCATCACCGAGGACAATGAGCAGTTCTTC.

This clonotype was observed at least ten times. This rearrangement joins TRBV5-1 to TRBJ2-3; D might be TRBD2 (6 bases). Germline V gene data show CDR1 as SGHRS and CDR2 as YFSETQ. The V and J ends lost 3 bases and 1 base respectively, with 12 bases between them. The CDR3 runs 15 residues. Here the CDR3 reads CASSSYSGRTDTQYF. CDR3 bases: TGCGCCAGCAGCTCATATAGCGGACGCACAGATACGCAGTATTTT.

In this sample, this clonotype turned up a few times. The chain uses TRBV11-2 and TRBJ2-1; 12 bases fit TRBD2. Germline V gene lookup returns CDR1 SGHAT and CDR2 FQNNGV. V dropped 8 bases and J dropped 1; count of bases not matched to a gene: 6. CDR3 length: 16 residues. CDR3 sequence: CASGLAGGGSYNEQFF. The CDR3 DNA reads TGTGCCAGCGGTCTAGCGGGAGGGGGTTCCTACAATGAGCAGTTCTTC.

This clonotype was observed a handful of times. The chain links TRBV20-1 to TRBJ2-5; D is unresolved. The CDR3 runs 12 residues. V dropped 6 bases and J dropped 5 bases, with 13 bases sitting between them. Germline CDR1 DFQATT, CDR2 SNEGSKA (reference sequence). CDR3 DNA sequence: TGCAGTGCATATGGGGTCGTGGAGACCCAGTACTTC. Residues: CSAYGVVETQYF.

This clonotype was seen a few times. V usage is TRBV12-3 or TRBV12-4 and J usage is TRBJ2-3; 8 bases fit TRBD1. The CDR3 covers 16 residues. The V and J ends lost 6 bases and 0 bases, in that order; junction bases with no gene match: 8. The CDR3 bases are TGTGCCAGCAGACCCAGACAGGGGACTAGCACAGATACGCAGTATTTT. This gives the protein CASRPRQGTSTDTQYF.

The chain couples TRBV20-1 to TRBJ2-2; D gene ambiguous. The CDR3 is made up of 13 amino acids. Trimming took off 3 bases at V and 4 bases at J, with 9 bases between the two ends. Germline values: CDR1 DFQATT, CDR2 SNEGSKA (reference sequence). CDR3 nucleotide sequence: TGCAGTGCTAGCCCCGTTACCACCGGGGAGCTGTTTTTT. Translating gives CSASPVTTGELFF.

V gene TRBV7-8 combines with J gene TRBJ2-1, with TRBD2 matching over 10 bases. The CDR3 contains 17 residues. V dropped 5 bases and J dropped 0; count of bases not matched to a gene: 7. CDR1 and CDR2 from the germline V gene are SGHVS and FQNEAQ. CDR3 sequence reads: CASSRSGRSGSYNEQFF. DNA of the CDR3: TGTGCCAGCAGCCGTAGCGGGAGGTCTGGCTCCTACAATGAGCAGTTCTTC.